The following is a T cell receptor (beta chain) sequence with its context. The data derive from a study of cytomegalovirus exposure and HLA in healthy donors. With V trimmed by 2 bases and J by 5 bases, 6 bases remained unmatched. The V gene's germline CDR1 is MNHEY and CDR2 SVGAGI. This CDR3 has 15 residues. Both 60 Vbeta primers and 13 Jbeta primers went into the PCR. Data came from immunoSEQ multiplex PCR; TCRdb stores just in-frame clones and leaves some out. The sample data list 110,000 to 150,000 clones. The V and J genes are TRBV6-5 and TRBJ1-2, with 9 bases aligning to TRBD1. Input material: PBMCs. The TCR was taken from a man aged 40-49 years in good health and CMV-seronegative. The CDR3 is CASSYRRDRAYGYTF. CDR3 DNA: TGTGCCAGCAGTTACCGCCGGGACAGGGCTTATGGCTACACCTTC.